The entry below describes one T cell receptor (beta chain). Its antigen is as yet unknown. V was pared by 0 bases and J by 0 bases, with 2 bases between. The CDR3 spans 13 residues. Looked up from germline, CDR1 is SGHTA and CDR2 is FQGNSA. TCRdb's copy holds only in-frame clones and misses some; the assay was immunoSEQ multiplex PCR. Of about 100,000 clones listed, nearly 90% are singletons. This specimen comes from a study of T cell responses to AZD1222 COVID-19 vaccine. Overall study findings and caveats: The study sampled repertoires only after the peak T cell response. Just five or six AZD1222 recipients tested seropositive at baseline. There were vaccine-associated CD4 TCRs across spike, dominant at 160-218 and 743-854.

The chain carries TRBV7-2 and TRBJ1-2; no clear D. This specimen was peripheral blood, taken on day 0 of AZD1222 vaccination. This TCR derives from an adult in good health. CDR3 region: CASSLAANYGYTF. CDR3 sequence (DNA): TGTGCCAGCAGCTTAGCGGCTAACTATGGCTACACCTTC.